These T cell receptor beta chains were read from a single sample in a study of cytomegalovirus exposure and HLA in healthy donors. Sequencing was performed with immunoSEQ multiplex PCR; in TCRdb, only in-frame clones are kept and a portion is missing. Seen here are some 160,000 clones, approximately 80% observed once, and the top ten hold 4.3%. The specimen was PBMCs. The receptors stem from a woman between 40 and 50 years old in good health and CMV-seropositive. CDR3s include the opening cysteine and the closing phenylalanine or tryptophan. D genes are given only for firm matches. Size is stated for part of the rows, as once, few or many counts, or as a class when the clone is expanded.

J: TRBJ1-4; size: NA; V: TRBV6-1; D: NA; CDR3: CASSEPLTPINEKLFF; DNA: TGTGCCAGCAGTGAACCCCTAACTCCCATAAACGAAAAACTGTTTTTT
J: TRBJ1-5; size: NA; V: TRBV6-5; D: NA; CDR3: CASSLGVEWPQHF; DNA: TGTGCCAGCAGCCTCGGAGTTGAATGGCCCCAGCATTTT
J: TRBJ2-1; size: NA; V: TRBV29-1; D: TRBD1; CDR3: CSVEGQGATNEQFF; DNA: TGCAGCGTTGAAGGCCAGGGGGCCACCAATGAGCAGTTCTTC
J: TRBJ2-7; size: NA; V: TRBV19; D: TRBD2; CDR3: CASLAGGSYEQYF; DNA: TGTGCCAGCCTAGCGGGAGGCTCCTACGAGCAGTACTTC
J: TRBJ1-2; size: NA; V: TRBV7-6; D: NA; CDR3: CASRWRESLRGYTF; DNA: TGTGCCAGCAGGTGGAGGGAAAGCTTAAGGGGCTACACCTTC
J: TRBJ1-1; size: NA; V: TRBV9; D: NA; CDR3: CASSTRTGSEAFF; DNA: TGTGCCAGCAGCACCCGGACGGGGTCTGAAGCTTTCTTT
J: TRBJ2-2; size: NA; V: TRBV5-1; D: TRBD1; CDR3: CASSLDRGNTGELFF; DNA: TGCGCCAGCAGCTTGGACAGGGGCAACACCGGGGAGCTGTTTTTT
J: TRBJ2-1; size: NA; V: TRBV6-1; D: NA; CDR3: CASSELGTPKPEQFF; DNA: TGTGCCAGCAGTGAATTAGGGACACCGAAGCCTGAGCAGTTCTTC
J: TRBJ2-7; size: NA; V: TRBV7-2; D: TRBD2; CDR3: CASSLASSGGAYEQYF; DNA: TGTGCCAGCAGCTTAGCATCTAGCGGGGGGGCTTACGAGCAGTACTTC
J: TRBJ2-7; size: NA; V: TRBV28; D: TRBD1; CDR3: CASSLRRTGVSEQYF; DNA: TGTGCCAGCAGTTTACGACGAACAGGGGTTAGCGAGCAGTACTTC
J: TRBJ2-5; size: NA; V: TRBV5-4; D: TRBD2; CDR3: CASSSAGGARPTQYF; DNA: TGTGCCAGCAGCTCTGCCGGGGGGGCAAGACCGACCCAGTACTTC
J: TRBJ2-7; size: NA; V: TRBV5-1; D: TRBD2; CDR3: CASSNSGSSYEQYF; DNA: TGCGCCAGCAGCAATAGCGGGTCCTCCTACGAGCAGTACTTC
J: TRBJ2-1; size: few; V: TRBV28; D: TRBD1; CDR3: CASRLGQGWSNEQFF; DNA: TGTGCCAGCCGTTTGGGACAGGGGTGGTCCAATGAGCAGTTCTTC
J: TRBJ1-2; size: NA; V: TRBV4-1; D: TRBD1; CDR3: CASSQEGRGDGYTF; DNA: TGCGCCAGCAGCCAAGAGGGCAGGGGGGATGGCTACACCTTC
J: TRBJ1-4; size: NA; V: TRBV2; D: TRBD1; CDR3: CASSQQGAKEKLFF; DNA: TGTGCCAGCAGCCAACAGGGGGCAAAGGAAAAACTGTTTTTT
J: TRBJ2-3; size: NA; V: TRBV6-5; D: TRBD1; CDR3: CASSTRQGASDTQYF; DNA: TGTGCCAGCAGTACCCGACAGGGGGCGTCGGATACGCAGTATTTT
J: TRBJ1-6; size: NA; V: TRBV19; D: TRBD1; CDR3: CASSPRDSYNSPLHF; DNA: TGTGCCAGTAGTCCTCGGGACAGTTATAATTCACCCCTCCACTTT
J: TRBJ2-2; size: NA; V: TRBV5-1; D: TRBD2; CDR3: CASSSGTLAGRTGELFF; DNA: TGCGCCAGCAGCTCAGGAACTCTAGCGGGGCGTACCGGGGAGCTGTTTTTT
J: TRBJ1-2; size: NA; V: TRBV29-1; D: NA; CDR3: CSVQGSNYGYTF; DNA: TGCAGCGTACAAGGGAGCAACTATGGCTACACCTTC
J: TRBJ1-3; size: NA; V: TRBV9; D: NA; CDR3: CASSAGGQISGNTIYF; DNA: TGTGCCAGCAGCGCCGGGGGGCAGATCTCTGGAAACACCATATATTTT
J: TRBJ1-2; size: NA; V: TRBV5-6; D: NA; CDR3: CASSSDGFVYGYTF; DNA: TGTGCCAGCAGCTCCGACGGGTTTGTCTATGGCTACACCTTC
J: TRBJ1-1; size: NA; V: TRBV11-3; D: NA; CDR3: CASSLSRYTEAFF; DNA: TGTGCCAGCAGCTTAAGCAGGTACACTGAAGCTTTCTTT
J: TRBJ1-1; size: NA; V: TRBV6-1; D: TRBD1; CDR3: CASSEDRAEAFF; DNA: TGTGCCAGCAGTGAGGACAGGGCTGAAGCTTTCTTT
J: TRBJ2-7; size: NA; V: TRBV18; D: TRBD2; CDR3: CASSPLPRGGPNEQYF; DNA: TGTGCCAGCTCACCACTACCCCGGGGGGGACCAAACGAGCAGTACTTC
J: TRBJ2-7; size: NA; V: TRBV7-6; D: NA; CDR3: CASSLNLGDYEQYF; DNA: TGTGCCAGCAGCTTAAATTTGGGCGACTACGAGCAGTACTTC
J: TRBJ1-6; size: NA; V: TRBV28; D: NA; CDR3: CASSFAGARSPLHF; DNA: TGTGCCAGCAGTTTCGCGGGAGCGCGTTCACCCCTCCACTTT
J: TRBJ2-2; size: NA; V: TRBV14; D: NA; CDR3: CASSRYLGGASGELFF; DNA: TGTGCCAGCAGCCGATACCTGGGCGGGGCGTCCGGGGAGCTGTTTTTT
J: TRBJ2-1; size: NA; V: TRBV27; D: NA; CDR3: CASSSTSERGSSYNEQFF; DNA: TGTGCCAGCAGTTCCACCTCTGAACGGGGGAGCTCCTACAATGAGCAGTTCTTC